Reported below is one T cell receptor beta chain. The entry originates in a study of blood T cell repertoires in COVID-19. Across the study: Nucleic acid was either cDNA or gDNA, and it came from T cells, B-cell-depleted T cells, or PBMCs.

Seattle's cohort entered during active infection and was followed longitudinally. How the authors handled the data: Using reference gene primer amplification, nucleated cell counts were estimated. Some clones are missing from TCRdb's copy, which holds only in-frame ones; the method was immunoSEQ multiplex PCR. The DNA gave D and trimming, while V, J and clone size come from that table. Of about 250,000 clones listed, 90% are singletons. The length of the CDR3 is 15 residues. The germline CDR1 and CDR2 sequences are MNHEY and SMNVEV (reference sequence). The germline V and J ends were trimmed by 2 bases and 4 bases, with 14 bases remaining between them.

Sequencing input: peripheral blood. The V gene is TRBV27, the J gene TRBJ1-1; a possible D gene is TRBD1 (5 bases). The receptor comes from a woman aged 55 to 70 with COVID-19, enrolled during active disease. The CDR3 here is CASSLIGGPTTEAFF. The CDR3 DNA sequence: TGTGCCAGCAGTTTAATCGGGGGACCGACCACTGAAGCTTTCTTT.